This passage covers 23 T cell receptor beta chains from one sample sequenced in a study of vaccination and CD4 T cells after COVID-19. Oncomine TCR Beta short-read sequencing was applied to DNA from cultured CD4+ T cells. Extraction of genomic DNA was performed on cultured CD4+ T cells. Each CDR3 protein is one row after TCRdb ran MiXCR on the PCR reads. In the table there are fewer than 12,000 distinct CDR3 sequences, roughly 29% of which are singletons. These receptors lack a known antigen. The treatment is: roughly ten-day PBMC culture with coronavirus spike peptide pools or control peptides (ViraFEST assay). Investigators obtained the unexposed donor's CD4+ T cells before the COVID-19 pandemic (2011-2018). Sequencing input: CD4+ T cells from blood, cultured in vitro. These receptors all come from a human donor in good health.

CDR3 nucleotide sequence: TGTGCCAGTAGTGGAGGGGCAGGGGGCTTGTCCACAGATACGCAGTATTTT. Translated, it gives CASSGGAGGLSTDTQYF. The chain carries TRBV19 and TRBJ2-3; TRBD1 agrees at 8 bases. The CDR3 runs to 17 residues. V was pared by 5 bases and J by 2 bases, with 12 bases of the junction left unmatched. Germline values: CDR1 LNHDA, CDR2 SQIVND (reference sequence).

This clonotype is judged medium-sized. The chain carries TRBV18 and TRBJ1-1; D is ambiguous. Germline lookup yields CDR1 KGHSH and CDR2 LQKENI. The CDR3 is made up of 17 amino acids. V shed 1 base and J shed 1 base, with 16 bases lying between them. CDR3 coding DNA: TGTGCCAGCTCACCACTTCCTAGCAAGGTGGGGAACACTGAAGCTTTCTTT. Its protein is CASSPLPSKVGNTEAFF.

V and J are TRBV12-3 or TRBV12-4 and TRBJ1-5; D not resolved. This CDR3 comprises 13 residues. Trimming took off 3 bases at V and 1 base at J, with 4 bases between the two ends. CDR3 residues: CASSLASNQPQHF. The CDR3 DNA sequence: TGTGCCAGCAGTTTGGCCAGCAATCAGCCCCAGCATTTT.

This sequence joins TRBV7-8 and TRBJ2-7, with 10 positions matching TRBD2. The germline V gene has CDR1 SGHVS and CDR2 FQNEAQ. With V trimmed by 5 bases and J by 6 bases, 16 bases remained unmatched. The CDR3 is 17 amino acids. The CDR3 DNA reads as TGTGCCAGCAGCCAACGAGGGGGGGCTAGCGGGAGTCGCGAGCAGTACTTC. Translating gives CASSQRGGASGSREQYF.

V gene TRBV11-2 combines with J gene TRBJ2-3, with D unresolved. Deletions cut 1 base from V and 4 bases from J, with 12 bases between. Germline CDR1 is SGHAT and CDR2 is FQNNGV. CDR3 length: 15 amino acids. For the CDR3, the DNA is TGTGCCAGCAGCTTAGCCGTGATAGGCGCAGATACGCAGTATTTT. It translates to CASSLAVIGADTQYF.

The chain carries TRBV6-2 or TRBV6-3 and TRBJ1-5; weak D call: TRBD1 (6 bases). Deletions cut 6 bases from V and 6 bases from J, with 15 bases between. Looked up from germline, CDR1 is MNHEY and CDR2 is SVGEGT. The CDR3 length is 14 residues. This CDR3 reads CASRNRVVSQPQHF. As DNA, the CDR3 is TGTGCCAGCAGAAACAGGGTGGTTAGTCAGCCCCAGCATTTT.

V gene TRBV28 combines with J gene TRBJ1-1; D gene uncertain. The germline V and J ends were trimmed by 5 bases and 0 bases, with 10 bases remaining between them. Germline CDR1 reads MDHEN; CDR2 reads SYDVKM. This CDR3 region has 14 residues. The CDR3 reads CASSKGSMNTEAFF. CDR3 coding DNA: TGTGCCAGCAGTAAAGGGTCGATGAACACTGAAGCTTTCTTT.

CDR3 protein: CSVAVLEREYF. For the CDR3, the DNA is TGCAGCGTCGCTGTACTAGAGAGGGAGTACTTC. The chain uses TRBV29-1 and TRBJ2-7, with D perhaps matching TRBD2 (5 bases). With 6 bases removed from V and 11 bases from J, the gap between germline ends came to 17 bases. The germline V gene has CDR1 SQVTM and CDR2 ANQGSEA. This CDR3 spans 11 amino acids.

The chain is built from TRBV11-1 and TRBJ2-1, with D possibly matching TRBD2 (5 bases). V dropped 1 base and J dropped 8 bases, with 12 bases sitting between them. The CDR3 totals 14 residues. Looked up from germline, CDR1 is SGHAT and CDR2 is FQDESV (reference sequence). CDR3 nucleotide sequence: TGTGCCAGCAGCTTAGGGTTAGCGCGGGATGAGCAGTTCTTC. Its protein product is CASSLGLARDEQFF.

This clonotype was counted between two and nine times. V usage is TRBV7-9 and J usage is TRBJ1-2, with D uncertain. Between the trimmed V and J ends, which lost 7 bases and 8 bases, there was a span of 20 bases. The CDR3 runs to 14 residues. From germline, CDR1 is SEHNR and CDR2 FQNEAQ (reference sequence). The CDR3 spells CASTSDLTHTGYTF. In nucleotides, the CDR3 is TGTGCCAGCACCTCTGATTTAACCCATACGGGCTACACCTTC.

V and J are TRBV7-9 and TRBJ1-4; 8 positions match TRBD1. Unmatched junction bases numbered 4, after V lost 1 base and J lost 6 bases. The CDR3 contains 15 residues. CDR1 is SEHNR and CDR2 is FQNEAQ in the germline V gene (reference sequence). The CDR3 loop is CASSLEGRGHEKLFF. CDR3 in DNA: TGTGCCAGCAGCTTAGAGGGCAGGGGGCATGAAAAACTGTTTTTT. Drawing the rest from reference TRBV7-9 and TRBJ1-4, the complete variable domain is DTGVSQNPRHKITKRGQNVTFRCDPISEHNRLYWYRQTLGQGPEFLTYFQNEAQLEKSRLLSDRFSAERPKGSFSTLEIQRTEQGDSAMYLCASSLEGRGHEKLFFGSGTQLSVL.

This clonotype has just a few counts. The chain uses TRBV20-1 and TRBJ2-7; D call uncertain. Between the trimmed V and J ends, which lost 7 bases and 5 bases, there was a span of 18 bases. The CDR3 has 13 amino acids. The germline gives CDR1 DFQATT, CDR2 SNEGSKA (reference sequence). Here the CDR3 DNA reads TGCAGTGTTTTGGTTGATATAAACCACGAGCAGTACTTC. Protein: CSVLVDINHEQYF.

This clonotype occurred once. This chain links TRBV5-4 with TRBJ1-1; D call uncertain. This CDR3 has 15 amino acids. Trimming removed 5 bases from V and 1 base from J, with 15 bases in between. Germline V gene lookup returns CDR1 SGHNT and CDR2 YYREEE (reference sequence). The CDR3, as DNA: TGTGCCAGCAGTTTCGACTTGACGGGGAACACTGAAGCTTTCTTT. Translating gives CASSFDLTGNTEAFF. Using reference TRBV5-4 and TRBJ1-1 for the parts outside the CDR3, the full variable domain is ETGVTQSPTHLIKTRGQQVTLRCSSQSGHNTVSWYQQALGQGPQFIFQYYREEENGRGNFPPRFSGLQFPNYSSELNVNALELDDSALYLCASSFDLTGNTEAFFGQGTRLTVV.

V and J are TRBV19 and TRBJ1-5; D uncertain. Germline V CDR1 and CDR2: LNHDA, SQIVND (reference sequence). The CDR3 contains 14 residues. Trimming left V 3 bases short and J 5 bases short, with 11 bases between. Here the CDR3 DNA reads TGTGCCAGTAGTATGAATCTCCGGGATCAGCCCCAGCATTTT. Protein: CASSMNLRDQPQHF.

CDR3 sequence (DNA): TGTGCCAGCAGTTCACCAACGAGCGGAGGCGAGCAGTACTTC. Encoded protein: CASSSPTSGGEQYF. This chain uses TRBV27 with TRBJ2-7; a weak D match, TRBD2 (5 bases). CDR1 and CDR2 from the germline V gene are MNHEY and SMNVEV (reference sequence). This CDR3 is built from 14 residues. The ends were cut back, 4 bases at V and 6 bases at J, with 16 bases in the middle.

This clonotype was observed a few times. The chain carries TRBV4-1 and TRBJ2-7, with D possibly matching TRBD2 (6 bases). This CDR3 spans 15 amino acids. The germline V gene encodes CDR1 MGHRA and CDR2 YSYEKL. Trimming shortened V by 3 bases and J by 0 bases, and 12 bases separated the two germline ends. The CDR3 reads CASSQSSGYSYEQYF. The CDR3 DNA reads TGCGCCAGCAGCCAGTCAAGCGGGTACTCCTACGAGCAGTACTTC.

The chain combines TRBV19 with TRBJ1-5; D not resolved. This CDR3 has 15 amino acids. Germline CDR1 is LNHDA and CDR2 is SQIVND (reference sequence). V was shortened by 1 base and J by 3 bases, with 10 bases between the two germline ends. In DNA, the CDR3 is TGTGCCAGTAGTATAGTAAAGGGCGACAATCAGCCCCAGCATTTT. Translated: CASSIVKGDNQPQHF.

The CDR3 region has the DNA TGTGCCAGCAGCCCCGACCTTAGAGGAGGCTACGAGCAGTACTTC. This encodes CASSPDLRGGYEQYF. The chain uses TRBV11-2 and TRBJ2-7; a weak D match, TRBD2 (5 bases). V was pared by 5 bases and J by 3 bases, with 17 bases between. This CDR3 comprises 15 residues. Germline V gene lookup returns CDR1 SGHAT and CDR2 FQNNGV.

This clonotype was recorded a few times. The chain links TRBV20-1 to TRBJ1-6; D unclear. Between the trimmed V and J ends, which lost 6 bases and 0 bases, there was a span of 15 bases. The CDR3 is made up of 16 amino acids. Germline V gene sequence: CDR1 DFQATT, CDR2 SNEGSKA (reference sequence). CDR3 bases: TGCAGTGCAAGAAAGGAGTCAAACTCCTATAATTCACCCCTCCACTTT. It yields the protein CSARKESNSYNSPLHF.

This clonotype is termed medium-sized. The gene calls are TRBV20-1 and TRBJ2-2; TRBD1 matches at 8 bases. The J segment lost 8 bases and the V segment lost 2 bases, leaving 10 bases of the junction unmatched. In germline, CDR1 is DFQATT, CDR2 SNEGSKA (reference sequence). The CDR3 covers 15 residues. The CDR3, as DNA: TGCAGTGCTAGACCCGGACAGGGTGTAGCGGGGGAGCTGTTTTTT. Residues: CSARPGQGVAGELFF.

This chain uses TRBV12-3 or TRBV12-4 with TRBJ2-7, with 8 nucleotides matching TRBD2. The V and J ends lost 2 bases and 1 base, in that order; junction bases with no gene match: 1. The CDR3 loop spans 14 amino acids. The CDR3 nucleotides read TGTGCCAGCAGTTTAAAGCGGGGGTCCTACGAGCAGTACTTC. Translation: CASSLKRGSYEQYF.

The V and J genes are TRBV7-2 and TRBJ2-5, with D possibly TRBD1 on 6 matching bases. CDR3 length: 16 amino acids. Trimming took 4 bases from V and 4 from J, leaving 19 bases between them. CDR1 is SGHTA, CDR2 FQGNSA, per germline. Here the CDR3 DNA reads TGTGCCAGCAGCTACATGGAACAGGGAAGGGGAGAGACCCAGTACTTC. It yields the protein CASSYMEQGRGETQYF.

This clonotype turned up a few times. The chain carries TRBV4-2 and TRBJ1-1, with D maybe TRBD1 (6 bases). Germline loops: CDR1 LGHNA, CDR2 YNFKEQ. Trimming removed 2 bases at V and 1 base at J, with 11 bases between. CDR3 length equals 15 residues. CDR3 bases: TGTGCCAGCAGCCAATTGTGGACAGCGAACACTGAAGCTTTCTTT. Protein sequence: CASSQLWTANTEAFF.